A selection of T cell receptor beta chains follows, all from one sample in a study of CD8 T cells in Susac syndrome. A single record per CDR3 protein comes from TCRdb applying MiXCR to the immunoSEQ multiplex PCR reads. Here the sample spans approximately 200,000 distinct CDR3 sequences, 90% to 95% being singletons. Sequenced sample: CD4+ T cells from PBMCs. The receptors were sampled from a human donor with multiple sclerosis. The CDR3 runs from the conserved cysteine through the conserved F or W. A D gene is named only where the DNA matches it firmly. Size is omitted from some rows. Given values are once, few, many or a class for expanded clones.

len,v_gene,abundance,d_gene,j_gene,CDR3nt,CDR3aa
14,TRBV6-5,NA,NA,TRBJ1-2,TGTGCCAGCAGTTATCACGTCGGCGCCTATGGCTACACCTTC,CASSYHVGAYGYTF
16,TRBV7-9,NA,TRBD2,TRBJ2-3,TGTGCCAGCAGCTTAGGGACTAGCTCAGGCACAGATACGCAGTATTTT,CASSLGTSSGTDTQYF
16,TRBV6-2/TRBV6-3,NA,NA,TRBJ1-5,TGTGCCAGCAGTTACTCACGGGGGTATAGCAATCAGCCCCAGCATTTT,CASSYSRGYSNQPQHF
15,TRBV20-1,NA,TRBD2,TRBJ2-5,TGCAGTGCTAGTAATCTAGCGGGGGAGCTGGAGACCCAGTACTTC,CSASNLAGELETQYF
14,TRBV3-1,NA,NA,TRBJ1-1,TGTGCCAGCAGCCACAGCAGGGTTCACACTGAAGCTTTCTTT,CASSHSRVHTEAFF
16,TRBV12-3/TRBV12-4,NA,NA,TRBJ2-7,TGTGCCAGCAGTTCAACGATTAGAAGCAGAGACTACGAGCAGTACTTC,CASSSTIRSRDYEQYF
15,TRBV4-2,NA,NA,TRBJ1-1,TGTGCCAGCAGCCAAGCGAGCGGGGATATAACTGAAGCTTTCTTT,CASSQASGDITEAFF
12,TRBV30,NA,NA,TRBJ1-2,TGTGCCTGGAGACCGGTCGGGTATGGCTACACCTTC,CAWRPVGYGYTF
13,TRBV7-9,NA,NA,TRBJ1-2,TGTGCCAGCAGCTCGGGACGGGTCTATGGCTACACCTTC,CASSSGRVYGYTF
15,TRBV3-1,once,TRBD2,TRBJ2-5,TGTGCCAGCAGCCAAGGACTAGCGGGACGAGAGACCCAGTACTTC,CASSQGLAGRETQYF
13,TRBV7-9,NA,NA,TRBJ2-1,TGTGCCAGCAGACTGAGAGGGACGGATGAGCAGTTCTTC,CASRLRGTDEQFF
14,TRBV5-1,NA,NA,TRBJ1-1,TGCGCCAGCAGCTTAGAAAGGGGCCACACTGAAGCTTTCTTT,CASSLERGHTEAFF
14,TRBV20-1,NA,TRBD2,TRBJ2-5,TGCAGTGCTACTAGCGGTTGGTACCAAGAGACCCAGTACTTC,CSATSGWYQETQYF
13,TRBV7-9,NA,NA,TRBJ2-1,TGTGCCAGCAGCTTAATGCAGGGGAATGAGCAGTTCTTC,CASSLMQGNEQFF
12,TRBV10-3,once,NA,TRBJ2-5,TGTGCCATCAGTGAGAAGGAGGGTCCCCAGTACTTC,CAISEKEGPQYF
12,TRBV18,NA,NA,TRBJ2-7,TGTGCCAGCTCACCAATCGGGAACGAGCAGTACTTC,CASSPIGNEQYF
17,TRBV20-1,NA,TRBD2,TRBJ2-3,TGCAGTGCGAACGGGCTAGCGGGGATATCTAGCACAGATACGCAGTATTTT,CSANGLAGISSTDTQYF
14,TRBV29-1,NA,NA,TRBJ1-1,TGCAGCGCCGAAGGAGGCCAGGGAGGGGATGAAGCTTTCTTT,CSAEGGQGGDEAFF
17,TRBV7-9,NA,NA,TRBJ1-2,TGTGCCAGCAGCTTACGTTCGGGGCAGGGGATCAACTATGGCTACACCTTC,CASSLRSGQGINYGYTF
14,TRBV20-1,once,NA,TRBJ2-7,TGCAGTGCTACCCGGGACACCGACTCCTACGAGCAGTACTTC,CSATRDTDSYEQYF
14,TRBV10-1,NA,TRBD2,TRBJ2-1,TGCGCCAGCAGTGAGGGGACTGCCTCTAGCGGGCAGTTCTTC,CASSEGTASSGQFF
15,TRBV4-2,NA,TRBD2,TRBJ2-7,TGTGCCAGCAGCCAAGAACCGGGAGGGGCAACCGAGCAGTACTTC,CASSQEPGGATEQYF
16,TRBV15,NA,NA,TRBJ2-6,TGTGCCACCAGCAAAGCTCCGGGGGCTGGGGCCAACGTCCTGACTTTC,CATSKAPGAGANVLTF
12,TRBV20-1,NA,NA,TRBJ1-5,TGCAGTGCTAGGAGTAGCAATCAGCCCCAGCATTTT,CSARSSNQPQHF
16,TRBV24-1,once,NA,TRBJ1-1,TGTGCCACCAGTGATGCTGGCACCAAGCCCAACACTGAAGCTTTCTTT,CATSDAGTKPNTEAFF
14,TRBV5-1,NA,TRBD1,TRBJ1-1,TGCGCCAGCAGCTCGGGACAGGCGAACACTGAAGCTTTCTTT,CASSSGQANTEAFF
14,TRBV29-1,once,TRBD2,TRBJ2-5,TGCAGCGGCAGCGGGAGGGCCGGGACGGAGACCCAGTACTTC,CSGSGRAGTETQYF